Listed below are T cell receptor beta chains from one sample, sequenced in a study of T cell changes during pregnancy in multiple sclerosis. The repertoire was sequenced with immunoSEQ multiplex PCR; TCRdb's copy has only in-frame clones and lacks some. This repertoire shows about 59,000 clones, around 92% found once; its top ten account for about 2.5%. The sample was peripheral blood, taken in the first trimester of pregnancy. The source is a female donor with multiple sclerosis, enrolled in a pregnancy study. CDR3s include the opening cysteine and the closing phenylalanine or tryptophan. A D gene is named only where the DNA matches it firmly. Some rows have no size entry. The others give once, few or many, or a class for an expanded clone.

j_gene	abundance	d_gene	v_gene	CDR3nt	CDR3aa
TRBJ1-1	-	-	TRBV6-5	TGTGCCAGCAGAAACTCAGGGATCACTGAAGCTTTCTTT	CASRNSGITEAFF
TRBJ2-1	-	TRBD2	TRBV19	TGTGCCAGTAGTCTGGGACTAGCGGGAGGAGAGCAGTTCTTC	CASSLGLAGGEQFF
TRBJ2-1	-	-	TRBV6-4	TGTGCCAGCAGTGACTCCCAGGGGCCCTACAATGAGCAGTTCTTC	CASSDSQGPYNEQFF
TRBJ2-7	-	-	TRBV27	TGTGCCAGCAGTTTATCGTATGGGAGGGAGCAGTACTTC	CASSLSYGREQYF
TRBJ2-7	few	-	TRBV6-5	TGTGCCAGCGGACAGCTCCCCTACGAGCAGTACTTC	CASGQLPYEQYF
TRBJ2-3	-	TRBD2	TRBV13	TGTGCCAGCAGCTTACCCCCTTCTGGACCTCTAGCGGGAGGGTTGGATACGCAGTATTTT	CASSLPPSGPLAGGLDTQYF
TRBJ1-5	-	-	TRBV6-6	TGTGCCAGCAGTCCCCTCGGGCAGCCCCAGCATTTT	CASSPLGQPQHF
TRBJ2-7	-	TRBD2	TRBV7-2	TGTGCCAGCAGCGCCGAGGGAGGGCTCTACGAGCAGTACTTC	CASSAEGGLYEQYF
TRBJ2-2	-	TRBD1	TRBV19	TGTGCCAGTAGTGCCAGGACAGGGGCGAACACCGGGGAGCTGTTTTTT	CASSARTGANTGELFF
TRBJ2-7	once	TRBD1	TRBV10-3	TGTGCCATCAGTGAGCCCCCAGGGGGTTTTGAAGAGCAGTACTTC	CAISEPPGGFEEQYF
TRBJ2-5	-	TRBD2	TRBV28	TGTGCCAGCAGTCTCGGGGGGATATTAGAGACCCAGTACTTC	CASSLGGILETQYF
TRBJ2-7	-	-	TRBV28	TGTGCCATCACACGGGGAAACTACGAGCAGTACTTC	CAITRGNYEQYF
TRBJ1-4	-	-	TRBV6-1	TGTGCCAGCAGAAGAATGGGGCTGGGGGAAAAACTGTTTTTT	CASRRMGLGEKLFF
TRBJ2-2	once	-	TRBV4-2	TGTGCCAGCAGCGCCTGGATTGGAGGGGTTAACACCGGGGAGCTGTTTTTT	CASSAWIGGVNTGELFF
TRBJ2-1	-	-	TRBV5-1	TGCGCCAGCAGCTTGGGCGAGAGGAGCTCCTACAATGAGCAGTTCTTC	CASSLGERSSYNEQFF
TRBJ2-1	-	TRBD1	TRBV4-3	TGCGCCAGCAGCCAGGACAGGGGGCAACTCAGCGAGCAGTTCTTC	CASSQDRGQLSEQFF
TRBJ2-7	-	TRBD2	TRBV5-5	TGTGCCAGCAGCTTGGTCAGGACTAGCGGTTTATACGAGCAGTACTTC	CASSLVRTSGLYEQYF
TRBJ2-1	-	TRBD1	TRBV9	TGTGCCAGCAGCGTAGGTATTGGACAGGACTTTCTGGAGCAGTTCTTC	CASSVGIGQDFLEQFF
TRBJ2-6	-	-	TRBV2	TGTGCCAGCAGTGTACTCCCTCCTGGGGCCAACGTCCTGACTTTC	CASSVLPPGANVLTF
TRBJ1-1	-	-	TRBV6-6	TGTGCCAGCAGTCCCCAAGGGGGCACTGAAGCTTTCTTT	CASSPQGGTEAFF
TRBJ1-2	few	TRBD1	TRBV7-2	TGTGCCAGCAGCCGAGGGACAGTCTATGGCTACACCTTC	CASSRGTVYGYTF
TRBJ2-7	once	TRBD1	TRBV10-3	TGTGCCATCAGTGGACAGGGTGGGGGTTACGAGCAGTACTTC	CAISGQGGGYEQYF
TRBJ2-3	-	-	TRBV7-3	TGTGCCAGCAGCTTAATCTGGGACACAAACACAGATACGCAGTATTTT	CASSLIWDTNTDTQYF
TRBJ2-3	-	-	TRBV15	TGTGCCACCAGCAGGGCTGCCGGGATCACAGATACGCAGTATTTT	CATSRAAGITDTQYF
TRBJ2-7	-	-	TRBV9	TGTGCCAGCAGCGAAGGTGAGGCCCACGAGCAGTACTTC	CASSEGEAHEQYF
TRBJ2-1	-	TRBD2	TRBV28	TGTGCCAGCAGTTTCCCCTCGCGGGAGGTTTCCTACAATGAGCAGTTCTTC	CASSFPSREVSYNEQFF
TRBJ1-1	-	TRBD1	TRBV19	TGTGCCAGTAGTATGGGGACAGGGAACACTGAAGCTTTCTTT	CASSMGTGNTEAFF
TRBJ2-1	-	TRBD2	TRBV25-1	TGTGCCAGCAGTGAATACGGGGGGACCAATAATGAGCAGTTCTTC	CASSEYGGTNNEQFF
TRBJ2-7	-	-	TRBV7-9	TGTGCCAGCAGCCCCCGATTGACACCCGAAAGCTACGAGCAGTACTTC	CASSPRLTPESYEQYF
TRBJ2-4	-	-	TRBV11-2	TGTGCCAGCAGCTTCTCGCGGGGCAAAAACATTCAGTACTTC	CASSFSRGKNIQYF
TRBJ1-5	few	-	TRBV6-1	TGTGCCAGCAGTGAAGGCACAGAAAATCAGCCCCAGCATTTT	CASSEGTENQPQHF
TRBJ2-7	-	TRBD1	TRBV7-6	TGTGCCAGCAGCCCGCGGACAGGGGAAGGGTACGAGCAGTACTTC	CASSPRTGEGYEQYF
TRBJ2-1	-	-	TRBV2	TGTGCCAGCACGCGGGGGCGAGGGACGGTTGGTGAGCAGTTCTTC	CASTRGRGTVGEQFF
TRBJ2-1	-	-	TRBV5-6	TGTGCCAGCAGCTTGGCCGACTCTAATGAGCAGTTCTTC	CASSLADSNEQFF
TRBJ2-3	-	TRBD2	TRBV6-4	TGTGCCAGCAGTGCGGGAGGGCACACAGATACGCAGTATTTT	CASSAGGHTDTQYF
TRBJ2-7	-	TRBD1	TRBV13	TGTGCCAGCAGTCAGGGGTCAGGGGGCGCTAGGGAGCAGTACTTC	CASSQGSGGAREQYF
TRBJ2-7	-	TRBD2	TRBV5-3	TGTGCCAGAAGCCCTCTGGGCAGCGGGAGACCCTACGAGCAGTACTTC	CARSPLGSGRPYEQYF
TRBJ2-7	once	TRBD2	TRBV15	TGTGCCACCAGCAGAGCCGGGACTAGCGGCTACGAGCAGTACTTC	CATSRAGTSGYEQYF
TRBJ2-1	-	TRBD2	TRBV19	TGTGCCAGTAGTGTGACTAGCGGGTGGGGCTACAATGAGCAGTTCTTC	CASSVTSGWGYNEQFF
TRBJ2-7	-	-	TRBV11-1	TGTGCCAGCAGCGCGGGACTTTCTTCCTACGAGCAGTACTTC	CASSAGLSSYEQYF
TRBJ2-3	-	TRBD2	TRBV5-1	TGCGCCAGCAGCTCGGGACTAGCGGACACAGATACGCAGTATTTT	CASSSGLADTDTQYF